One and the same sample provided the 21 T cell receptor beta chains below, sequenced in a study of blood T cell repertoires in COVID-19. Assay: immunoSEQ multiplex PCR; the TCRdb copy retains only in-frame clones and omits some. The sample carries about 90,000 clones, 75% to 90% recorded once. The sequenced sample consisted of peripheral blood. The source of these receptors is a man at least 80 years old with active or convalescent COVID-19.

This chain connects TRBV5-1 to TRBJ1-4, with 11 positions matching TRBD1. CDR1 and CDR2 from the germline V gene are SGHRS and YFSETQ. Unmatched junction bases numbered 6, after V lost 4 bases and J lost 4 bases. The CDR3 is 16 residues long. CDR3 protein: CASSPDRGLDNEKLFF. Here the CDR3 DNA reads TGCGCCAGCAGCCCGGACAGGGGGCTTGATAATGAAAAACTGTTTTTT.

The chain is built from TRBV7-2 and TRBJ1-1; unclear D gene. Between the trimmed V and J ends, which lost 0 bases and 5 bases, there was a span of 7 bases. Germline CDR1 and CDR2: SGHTA and FQGNSA. CDR3 length equals 13 residues. The CDR3 protein is CASSLAWETEAFF. The CDR3, as DNA: TGTGCCAGCAGCTTAGCTTGGGAGACTGAAGCTTTCTTT.

The rearrangement links TRBV15 to TRBJ1-2; D is unclear. The germline gives CDR1 LNHNV, CDR2 YYDKDF (reference sequence). V lost 5 bases, J lost 4 bases, and 17 bases lay in between. The CDR3 consists of 15 residues. CDR3 loop: CATSPFGEAAYGYTF. The DNA of the CDR3 is TGTGCCACCAGCCCTTTTGGTGAGGCGGCCTATGGCTACACCTTC.

The chain links TRBV6-2 or TRBV6-3 to TRBJ2-1; D ambiguous. Germline V gene data show CDR1 as MNHEY and CDR2 as SVGEGT. V shed 5 bases and J shed 6 bases, with 20 bases lying between them. This CDR3 has 16 residues. The CDR3 here is CASSPDLSHNSNEQFF. As DNA, the CDR3 is TGTGCCAGCAGTCCCGACTTAAGCCACAACTCCAATGAGCAGTTCTTC.

This clone was picked up one time. The chain combines TRBV27 with TRBJ2-1; 10 nucleotides align to TRBD2. The germline CDR1 and CDR2 sequences are MNHEY and SMNVEV (reference sequence). The V and J ends lost 5 bases and 3 bases, in that order; junction bases with no gene match: 4. The CDR3 spans 15 residues. CDR3: CASSHTSGDYNEQFF. CDR3 DNA: TGTGCCAGCAGTCATACTAGCGGGGACTACAATGAGCAGTTCTTC.

In this sample, this clone turned up once. This chain joins TRBV3-1 (or the pseudogene TRBV3-2) and TRBJ2-1, with 8 bases lining up with TRBD2. Trimming cost V 0 bases and J 10 bases; bases outside gene matches: 11. CDR3 length equals 16 residues. Germline V gene lookup returns CDR1 LGHDT and CDR2 YNNKEL (reference sequence). The DNA for the CDR3 is TGTGCCAGCAGCCAAGATGGGGCGGGAGGCTTACGGGAGCAGTTCTTC. Its translation: CASSQDGAGGLREQFF.

V gene TRBV14 combines with J gene TRBJ2-5, with 13 bases matching TRBD2. The CDR3 covers 16 residues. V shed 5 bases, J shed 5 bases, and the junction held 8 bases outside the gene matches. Germline V lookup: CDR1 SGHDN, CDR2 FVKESK. CDR3 residues: CASSRTSGSVGETQYF. In DNA, the CDR3 is TGTGCCAGCAGCAGGACTAGCGGGAGTGTTGGCGAGACCCAGTACTTC.

The V gene is TRBV12-3 or TRBV12-4, the J gene TRBJ1-2; no clear D. V gave up 5 bases and J gave up 7 bases, with 14 bases separating them. The CDR3 is 13 amino acids. CDR3 in amino acids: CASSPTGPGGYTF. DNA of the CDR3: TGTGCCAGCAGTCCTACTGGGCCCGGTGGCTACACCTTC.

This chain connects TRBV7-2 to TRBJ2-3, with D possibly being TRBD1 (6 bases). Trimming took 5 bases from V and 1 from J, leaving 16 bases between them. CDR3 length: 16 amino acids. Germline lookup yields CDR1 SGHTA and CDR2 FQGNSA. CDR3 protein: CASSSAYGGGTDTQYF. The DNA of the CDR3 is TGTGCCAGCAGCAGCGCCTATGGGGGCGGCACAGATACGCAGTATTTT.

The chain joins TRBV19 to TRBJ2-4; no reliable D call. CDR3 size: 14 residues. Germline V gene data show CDR1 as LNHDA and CDR2 as SQIVND (reference sequence). V was pared by 3 bases and J by 4 bases, with 10 bases between. This CDR3 reads CASSMPGEKNIQYF. CDR3 coding DNA: TGTGCCAGTAGTATGCCCGGAGAGAAAAACATTCAGTACTTC. Full variable domain (rest looked up from reference TRBV19 and TRBJ2-4): DGGITQSPKYLFRKEGQNVTLSCEQNLNHDAMYWYRQDPGQGLRLIYYSQIVNDFQKGDIAEGYSVSREKKESFPLTVTSAQKNPTAFYLCASSMPGEKNIQYFGAGTRLSVL.

This chain joins TRBV11-3 and TRBJ2-2, with D perhaps matching TRBD1 (6 bases). Deletions cut 5 bases from V and 7 bases from J, with 11 bases between. In germline, CDR1 is SGHNT, CDR2 YENEEA. The CDR3 length is 13 residues. The CDR3 loop reads CASSPPGDGELFF. The CDR3 DNA reads as TGTGCCAGCAGCCCCCCAGGGGACGGGGAGCTGTTTTTT.

The chain employs TRBV7-3 and TRBJ2-1; 11 nucleotides line up with TRBD2. V lost 5 bases, J lost 6 bases, and 3 bases stayed unmatched. The CDR3 sequence is 14 residues long. Germline CDR1 SGHTA, CDR2 FQGTGA. DNA of the CDR3: TGTGCCAGCAGCCCGGGGACTAGCGGCAATGAGCAGTTCTTC. Its translation is CASSPGTSGNEQFF.

The chain recombines TRBV14 with TRBJ1-2; D uncertain. V was cut by 4 bases and J by 4 bases, with 10 bases left in between. The germline V gene encodes CDR1 SGHDN and CDR2 FVKESK. The CDR3 totals 13 residues. CDR3 sequence reads: CASSPYLRYGYTF. DNA of the CDR3: TGTGCCAGCAGCCCGTACTTGCGCTATGGCTACACCTTC.

V gene TRBV5-1 combines with J gene TRBJ2-1, with 11 bases identical to TRBD2. CDR1 is SGHRS, CDR2 YFSETQ, per germline. This CDR3 comprises 20 residues. The junction had 11 bases not matched to a gene; V was cut back by 0 bases and J by 0 bases. The CDR3: CASSLALTSGTQSSYNEQFF. The CDR3 DNA reads TGCGCCAGCAGCTTGGCCTTGACTAGCGGGACGCAAAGCTCCTACAATGAGCAGTTCTTC.

The rearrangement links TRBV5-5 to TRBJ1-1; the D is unclear. Germline values: CDR1 SGHKS, CDR2 YYEKEE (reference sequence). This CDR3 contains 14 residues. V shed 0 bases and J shed 7 bases, with 13 bases lying between them. In DNA, the CDR3 is TGTGCCAGCAGCTTGGTCCCGGTGGAGGGTGAAGCTTTCTTT. Amino acids: CASSLVPVEGEAFF.

The rearrangement links TRBV3-1 (or the pseudogene TRBV3-2) to TRBJ2-4; no firm D call. The CDR3 is 16 amino acids. V lost 1 base, J lost 0 bases, and 10 bases lay in between. CDR1 and CDR2 (germline): LGHDT, YNNKEL (reference sequence). The CDR3 region has the DNA TGTGCCAGCAGCCAAGGCGAAGTTATAGCCAAAAACATTCAGTACTTC. Encoded protein: CASSQGEVIAKNIQYF.

This chain uses TRBV13 with TRBJ2-7; a weak D match, TRBD1 (5 bases). CDR1 is PRHDT, CDR2 FYEKMQ, per germline (reference sequence). This CDR3 is 14 amino acids long. Trimming took 2 bases from V and 3 from J, leaving 11 bases between them. DNA for the CDR3: TGTGCCAGCAGCTTACAGGGCGGCCACTACGAGCAGTACTTC. As protein: CASSLQGGHYEQYF.

The CDR3 DNA reads TGTGCCAGCAGCCTCGGGGGTAGCGGGGCCTACAATGAGCAGTTCTTC. As protein: CASSLGGSGAYNEQFF. The chain links TRBV7-3 to TRBJ2-1; the match to TRBD2 covers 8 bases. Germline-derived CDR1 and CDR2 are SGHTA and FQGTGA. The V and J ends lost 5 bases and 2 bases, in that order; junction bases with no gene match: 8. This CDR3 has 16 amino acids.

The chain has TRBV7-9 and TRBJ2-5; 10 bases are shared with TRBD1. Germline CDR1 reads SEHNR; CDR2 reads FQNEAQ (reference sequence). Unmatched junction bases numbered 10, after V lost 5 bases and J lost 4 bases. There are 16 residues in the CDR3. The CDR3 DNA sequence: TGTGCCAGCAGCCCGGGGGGACAGGGGAGGGTAGAGACCCAGTACTTC. Residues: CASSPGGQGRVETQYF.

The V gene is TRBV27, the J gene TRBJ2-6; tentative D call: TRBD1 (5 bases). The CDR3 runs to 14 residues. The V gene's germline CDR1 is MNHEY and CDR2 SMNVEV (reference sequence). Trimming removed 9 bases from V and 1 base from J, with 10 bases in between. The CDR3 sequence is CASRPGSGANVLTF. CDR3 bases: TGTGCCAGTAGACCAGGGTCTGGGGCCAACGTCCTGACTTTC.

This rearrangement joins TRBV5-1 to TRBJ2-7, with a tentative D call TRBD1 (6 bases). Germline V gene data show CDR1 as SGHRS and CDR2 as YFSETQ. The CDR3 is made up of 14 amino acids. V dropped 4 bases and J dropped 0 bases, with 11 bases sitting between them. The CDR3 DNA sequence: TGCGCCAGCAGCGCCGGGACATACTCCTACGAGCAGTACTTC. It specifies CASSAGTYSYEQYF. Variable domain in full (rest from reference TRBV5-1 and TRBJ2-7): KAGVTQTPRYLIKTRGQQVTLSCSPISGHRSVSWYQQTPGQGLQFLFEYFSETQRNKGNFPGRFSGRQFSNSRSEMNVSTLELGDSALYLCASSAGTYSYEQYFGPGTRLTVT.